A single sample gave rise to the 5 T cell receptor beta chains below, sequenced in a study of CD8 T cells in ankylosing spondylitis. TCRdb called the 5' RACE reads again in MiXCR, with one record for every CDR3 protein. The sample shows 150,000 to 200,000 distinct CDR3 sequences, around 17% of them seen only once. The sequencing input was blood, either unsorted or a sorted T cell fraction (not recorded which). The receptors shown here come from a male donor with ankylosing spondylitis or in good health (not recorded which).

V and J are TRBV18 and TRBJ1-1; D unclear. Trimming left V 0 bases short and J 0 bases short, with 11 bases between. Germline lookup yields CDR1 KGHSH and CDR2 LQKENI. The CDR3 is made up of 16 amino acids. The DNA of the CDR3 is TGTGCCAGCTCACCACCACGCCGGGGTCTGAACACTGAAGCTTTCTTT. This codes for CASSPPRRGLNTEAFF.

The rearrangement uses TRBV10-3 and TRBJ2-5; TRBD1 matches 8 bases. The CDR3 has 14 residues. Looked up from germline, CDR1 is ENHRY and CDR2 is SYGVKD. Germline trimming cut 6 bases from V and 5 bases from J; bases unmatched to any gene: 8. The CDR3 DNA reads as TGTGCCATCAGCGCGACAGGGGCCGGGGAGACCCAGTACTTC. Translated, it gives CAISATGAGETQYF.

This clonotype appeared many times. V and J are TRBV3-1 and TRBJ1-4; D remains unclear. Germline values: CDR1 LGHDT, CDR2 YNNKEL (reference sequence). The CDR3 is 12 amino acids. Trimming took off 4 bases at V and 6 bases at J, with 6 bases between the two ends. The CDR3 nucleotides read TGTGCCAGCAGCCCCAGAGATGAAAAACTGTTTTTT. It yields the protein CASSPRDEKLFF.

This clonotype was seen at least ten times. V is TRBV10-3 and J is TRBJ2-7; D unclear. Germline V gene data show CDR1 as ENHRY and CDR2 as SYGVKD. Deletions cut 6 bases from V and 0 bases from J, with 12 bases between. The CDR3 covers 14 residues. CDR3 nucleotides: TGTGCCATCAGAGAACGGACCGACTCCTACGAGCAGTACTTC. Translating it yields CAIRERTDSYEQYF.

This clonotype was seen ten or more times. The chain is built from TRBV5-1 and TRBJ2-2; no reliable D call. The germline V and J ends were trimmed by 0 bases and 3 bases, with 9 bases remaining between them. CDR1 is SGHRS, CDR2 YFSETQ, per germline. The length of the CDR3 is 15 residues. CDR3 nucleotides: TGCGCCAGCAGCTTGGCGGAATCAGACACCGGGGAGCTGTTTTTT. Amino acids: CASSLAESDTGELFF.